These T cell receptor beta chains were read from a single sample in a study of control samples from healthy donors and cancer patients. Method: immunoSEQ multiplex PCR; TCRdb's copy keeps in-frame clones and lacks some. In the table there are about 150,000 clones, 93% of which are singletons. The sequencing sample was made of blood. These receptors came from a man in his fifties in good health. The CDR3 runs from the conserved cysteine through the conserved F or W. D genes are given only for firm matches. Size is stated for part of the rows, as once, few or many counts, or as a class when the clone is expanded.

d_gene | j_gene | v_gene | abundance | CDR3nt | CDR3aa
. | TRBJ2-7 | TRBV5-1 | . | TGCGCCAGCAGCTTGGGCCCCTTTCGAAGCTCCTACGAGCAGTACTTC | CASSLGPFRSSYEQYF
. | TRBJ1-2 | TRBV5-6 | . | TGTGCCAGCAGCTTGGACTTAGGATTTTATGGCTACACCTTC | CASSLDLGFYGYTF
TRBD1 | TRBJ2-2 | TRBV27 | . | TGTGCCAGCAGGGGACAGCCGAACACCGGGGAGCTGTTTTTT | CASRGQPNTGELFF
. | TRBJ2-5 | TRBV28 | . | TGTGCCAGCAGTTCGGGGGCTAGAACCCAAGAGACCCAGTACTTC | CASSSGARTQETQYF
TRBD1 | TRBJ2-7 | TRBV28 | . | TGTGCCAGCAGTTTGTGGACAGGGGGCCTCTCCTACGAGCAGTACTTC | CASSLWTGGLSYEQYF
. | TRBJ2-7 | TRBV27 | . | TGTGCCAGCAGTTTAGGGGGGACCTACGAGCAGTACTTC | CASSLGGTYEQYF
. | TRBJ2-1 | TRBV28 | . | TGTGCCAGCAGTATCGCCTCTGCAGTTGTTAAGAATGAGCAGTTCTTC | CASSIASAVVKNEQFF
TRBD2 | TRBJ2-7 | TRBV9 | many | TGTGCCAGCAGCCCCTCGGGACTAGCGGGAGGGGGTGAGCAGTACTTC | CASSPSGLAGGGEQYF
. | TRBJ2-2 | TRBV6-5 | . | TGTGCCAGCTCTAGAGGAGATACCGGGGAGCTGTTTTTT | CASSRGDTGELFF
. | TRBJ2-7 | TRBV29-1 | . | TGCAGCGTTAGGGCTTGGGGACGTGGCTCCTACGAGCAGTACTTC | CSVRAWGRGSYEQYF
. | TRBJ2-5 | TRBV7-6 | . | TGTGCCAGCAGCTTAGGCAGGCGGTTACAAGAGACCCAGTACTTC | CASSLGRRLQETQYF
. | TRBJ1-1 | TRBV27 | . | TGTGCCAGCAGCCTTTGGGGGCAGAACACTGAAGCTTTCTTT | CASSLWGQNTEAFF
. | TRBJ2-5 | TRBV2 | . | TGTGCCAGCAGTGTTTTGTACCAAGAGACCCAGTACTTC | CASSVLYQETQYF
. | TRBJ1-1 | TRBV29-1 | once | TGCAGCGCCCACCTAGGAGGGAACACTGAAGCTTTCTTT | CSAHLGGNTEAFF
. | TRBJ1-5 | TRBV3-1/TRBV3-2 | . | TGTGCCAGCAGCCGCCTTTCGGGACAGCCCCAGCATTTT | CASSRLSGQPQHF
. | TRBJ2-7 | TRBV5-1 | . | TGCGCCAGCAGCTTGACGGGTTACACCTACGAGCAGTACTTC | CASSLTGYTYEQYF
. | TRBJ1-1 | TRBV25-1 | . | TGTGCCAGCAGTACCCCCGGGGCTCACACTGAAGCTTTCTTT | CASSTPGAHTEAFF
TRBD1 | TRBJ2-2 | TRBV5-6 | . | TGTGCCAGCAGCCCGGACAGGGGAGCCGGGGAGCTGTTTTTT | CASSPDRGAGELFF
. | TRBJ2-2 | TRBV5-8 | . | TGTGCCAGCAGCGAGGAGGACTCTTATATAACGAACACCGGGGAGCTGTTTTTT | CASSEEDSYITNTGELFF
. | TRBJ2-2 | TRBV10-2 | once | TGCGCCAGCAGTGTCCGGGACCTCCCCGGGGAGCTGTTTTTT | CASSVRDLPGELFF
. | TRBJ2-1 | TRBV9 | . | TGTGCCAGCAGCGTAGTCGGGGGAGGCTCCTACAATGAGCAGTTCTTC | CASSVVGGGSYNEQFF
. | TRBJ1-3 | TRBV10-3 | . | TGTGCCATCAGTGACCCGGGGGGGCTAGCCTCTGGAAACACCATATATTTT | CAISDPGGLASGNTIYF
TRBD1 | TRBJ1-4 | TRBV5-1 | . | TGCGCCAGCAGCCCTGACAGGGGAGCTGAAAAACTGTTTTTT | CASSPDRGAEKLFF
. | TRBJ1-1 | TRBV3-1/TRBV3-2 | . | TGTGCCAGCAGCCAAGCAGGGGAGGCTTTCTTT | CASSQAGEAFF
. | TRBJ1-1 | TRBV28 | . | TGTGCCAGCAGTTTATCACGGGGGCGGACTGAAGCTTTCTTT | CASSLSRGRTEAFF
. | TRBJ1-1 | TRBV6-4 | . | TGTGCCAGCAGTGACTCGGTGAAGGAGGCTTTCTTT | CASSDSVKEAFF
TRBD1 | TRBJ2-5 | TRBV28 | . | TGTGCCAGCAGCTCCCGACTACAGGGGGCTAAGGGGGAGACCCAGTACTTC | CASSSRLQGAKGETQYF
. | TRBJ2-6 | TRBV2 | . | TGTGCCAGCTCCGCAGGGCCCACCGGGGCCAACGTCCTGACTTTC | CASSAGPTGANVLTF
. | TRBJ1-1 | TRBV2 | . | TGTGCCAGCAGTGAAGACCGTTGGAACACTGAAGCTTTCTTT | CASSEDRWNTEAFF
TRBD1 | TRBJ2-5 | TRBV5-1 | . | TGCGCCAGCAGCTTTGGGGACAGGGGGCGATTCCAAGAGACCCAGTACTTC | CASSFGDRGRFQETQYF
. | TRBJ2-7 | TRBV3-1/TRBV3-2 | . | TGTGCCAGCAGCCAAGTTCACGAGCAGTACTTC | CASSQVHEQYF
. | TRBJ1-2 | TRBV7-2 | . | TGTGCCAGCAGCTTACTGGGGGCGCTTGGCTACACCTTC | CASSLLGALGYTF
TRBD1 | TRBJ2-3 | TRBV4-1 | . | TGCGCCAGCAGCCAACAGGGACAGGCCGATACGCAGTATTTT | CASSQQGQADTQYF
. | TRBJ1-1 | TRBV28 | . | TGTGCCAGCAGCCCCCCCCTCGGGACATTCATGAACACTGAGGCTTTCTTT | CASSPPLGTFMNTEAFF
TRBD1 | TRBJ1-4 | TRBV6-5 | . | TGTGCCAGCAGTCAATTAGACAGGGAGGGCGAAAAACTGTTTTTT | CASSQLDREGEKLFF
. | TRBJ1-1 | TRBV10-1 | . | TGCGCCAGCAGTCCCACGGGGACAAGTTCTGAAGCTTTCTTT | CASSPTGTSSEAFF
. | TRBJ2-1 | TRBV6-5 | . | TGTGCCAGCAAAACCAGGGGATACAATGAGCAGTTCTTC | CASKTRGYNEQFF
. | TRBJ1-5 | TRBV27 | once | TGTGCCAGCAGACGGACAGATAATCAGCCCCAGCATTTT | CASRRTDNQPQHF
. | TRBJ2-2 | TRBV27 | . | TGTGCCAGCAGTTTTAGAGGGTTTAACACCGGGGAGCTGTTTTTT | CASSFRGFNTGELFF
. | TRBJ2-1 | TRBV19 | . | TGTGCCAGTAGTAACCGGGACTACAATGAGCAGTTCTTC | CASSNRDYNEQFF
. | TRBJ2-7 | TRBV3-1/TRBV3-2 | . | TGTGCCAGCAGCCAAGATGGGAGTATAAACGAGCAGTACTTC | CASSQDGSINEQYF
. | TRBJ2-4 | TRBV5-6 | . | TGTGCCAGCAGCGATAGCGGTTCCAAAAACATTCAGTACTTC | CASSDSGSKNIQYF
TRBD2 | TRBJ2-2 | TRBV7-3 | . | TGTGCCAGCAGCTTAGGTTGGCTAGCGGGAGTTGGGGAGCTGTTTTTT | CASSLGWLAGVGELFF
. | TRBJ1-3 | TRBV5-1 | . | TGCGCCAGCAGCTTGGGGACATCTGGAAACACCATATATTTT | CASSLGTSGNTIYF
. | TRBJ1-5 | TRBV27 | . | TGTGCCAGCAGAGACGGTGGATCGAATCAGCCCCAGCATTTT | CASRDGGSNQPQHF
TRBD1 | TRBJ1-4 | TRBV5-6 | . | TGTGCCAGCAGCCGGACTTGGGCAGGGGGAGCGCAACTGTTTTTT | CASSRTWAGGAQLFF
. | TRBJ2-2 | TRBV6-2/TRBV6-3 | . | TGTGCCAGCAGTTGGATCGTAGCGACTTTCAGCGGGGAGCTGTTTTTT | CASSWIVATFSGELFF
TRBD1 | TRBJ1-2 | TRBV5-1 | . | TGCGCCAGCAGCTCGGCAGGGGGACGGGCCTATGGCTACACCTTC | CASSSAGGRAYGYTF
. | TRBJ2-7 | TRBV19 | . | TGTGCCAGTAGTGCCTACCGGGACGCTTCCTACGAGCAGTACTTC | CASSAYRDASYEQYF
TRBD1 | TRBJ2-5 | TRBV19 | . | TGTGCCAGTAGTTTGGACAGGGGAGCGACCCAGTACTTC | CASSLDRGATQYF
TRBD1 | TRBJ1-2 | TRBV18 | . | TGTGCCAGCTCACCATCGACAGGGGTTGACTATGGCTACACCTTC | CASSPSTGVDYGYTF
. | TRBJ2-7 | TRBV7-2 | . | TGTGCCAGCAGCTTAGCGTACGTTATGTCTGCGGGTTACACCTACGAGCAGTACTTC | CASSLAYVMSAGYTYEQYF
TRBD2 | TRBJ2-1 | TRBV6-5 | . | TGTGCCACCACCGGGACTAGCGATTACAATGAGCAGTTCTTC | CATTGTSDYNEQFF
. | TRBJ1-5 | TRBV5-6 | . | TGTGCCAGCAGCCTGGTGGGGGCCAGCAATCAGCCCCAGCATTTT | CASSLVGASNQPQHF
TRBD1 | TRBJ1-2 | TRBV12-5 | once | TGTGCTGGCCCCCCCCGGGACAGACTTATCTATGGCTACACCTTC | CAGPPRDRLIYGYTF
TRBD1 | TRBJ1-5 | TRBV19 | few | TGTGCCAGTAGTACCCAGGGGGCGGGTCAGCCCCAGCATTTT | CASSTQGAGQPQHF
. | TRBJ1-2 | TRBV5-1 | . | TGCGCCAGCAGCTCGGGGGCCTCCTCTAACTATGGCTACACCTTC | CASSSGASSNYGYTF
TRBD1 | TRBJ1-1 | TRBV11-3 | . | TGTGCCAGCAGCGCGACAGGGAGAGCTGAAGCTTTCTTT | CASSATGRAEAFF